Presented here are 16 T cell receptor beta chains from one specimen sequenced in a study of cytomegalovirus exposure and HLA in healthy donors. Method: immunoSEQ multiplex PCR; TCRdb's copy keeps in-frame clones and lacks some. Of 150,000 or so clones detected, 86% appear once; the ten largest clones hold about a fifth. Sequenced sample: PBMCs. These receptors originate from a man younger than 35 in good health and CMV-seropositive.

The rearrangement links TRBV7-2 to TRBJ1-1, with D hard to call. V was pared by 3 bases and J by 8 bases, with 10 bases between. Germline V lookup: CDR1 SGHTA, CDR2 FQGNSA. CDR3 length equals 12 residues. DNA of the CDR3: TGTGCCAGCAGCTTTCCGCAGACAGAAGCTTTCTTT. This gives the protein CASSFPQTEAFF.

The chain links TRBV7-8 to TRBJ2-1, with 7 bases aligning to TRBD2. The V gene end was trimmed by 5 bases and the J gene end by 4 bases; junction bases not matched to a gene: 11. This CDR3 has 16 amino acids. Germline assignment: CDR1 SGHVS and CDR2 FQNEAQ. The CDR3 DNA is TGTGCCAGCAGCCTCCATGGCGGGAGAGCATACAATGAGCAGTTCTTC. Residues: CASSLHGGRAYNEQFF.

The DNA for the CDR3 is TGTGCCAGCAGTGCCTTTGCGGGCCCTTCCTACAATGAGCAGTTCTTC. Amino acid sequence: CASSAFAGPSYNEQFF. This chain links TRBV2 with TRBJ2-1; TRBD2 might be the D (5 bases). Germline V gene lookup returns CDR1 SNHLY and CDR2 FYNNEI. V was pared by 4 bases and J by 1 base, with 14 bases between. The CDR3 spans 16 residues. Together with reference TRBV2 and TRBJ2-1, the CDR3 gives the full variable domain: EPEVTQTPSHQVTQMGQEVILRCVPISNHLYFYWYRQILGQKVEFLVSFYNNEISEKSEIFDDQFSVERPDGSNFTLKIRSTKLEDSAMYFCASSAFAGPSYNEQFFGPGTRLTVL.

The chain is built from TRBV30 and TRBJ1-5; D is undetermined. CDR3 length equals 16 residues. Trimming left V 1 base short and J 0 bases short, with 13 bases between. Germline CDR1 reads GTSNPN; CDR2 reads SVGIG (reference sequence). CDR3 in amino acids: CAWSGPGGVSNQPQHF. Here the CDR3 DNA reads TGTGCCTGGAGTGGCCCGGGAGGCGTTAGCAATCAGCCCCAGCATTTT.

This chain uses TRBV27 with TRBJ2-7; D is uncertain. This CDR3 region has 12 residues. Germline V gene lookup returns CDR1 MNHEY and CDR2 SMNVEV (reference sequence). The ends were cut back, 4 bases at V and 4 bases at J, with 8 bases in the middle. This CDR3 reads CASSYSRYEQYF. CDR3 DNA sequence: TGTGCCAGCAGTTACTCGAGGTACGAGCAGTACTTC.

The chain uses TRBV10-3 and TRBJ2-3, with 11 positions matching TRBD2. The trim removed 6 bases at V and 6 bases at J, leaving 5 bases unmatched. The length of the CDR3 is 14 residues. Germline CDR1 ENHRY, CDR2 SYGVKD. CDR3 residues: CAISGTSGLDTQYF. DNA of the CDR3: TGTGCCATCAGCGGGACTAGCGGACTGGATACGCAGTATTTT.

The chain combines TRBV4-3 with TRBJ2-7; D might be TRBD1 (6 bases). The length of the CDR3 is 14 residues. Germline CDR1 and CDR2: LGHNA and YSLEER. The V and J ends lost 1 base and 9 bases respectively, with 16 bases between them. CDR3: CASSQGRGQGLQYF. CDR3 in DNA: TGCGCCAGCAGCCAAGGTCGCGGCCAGGGGTTGCAGTACTTC.

The V and J genes are TRBV15 and TRBJ2-3; 9 bases line up with TRBD1. The CDR3 is 14 amino acids. In germline, CDR1 is LNHNV, CDR2 YYDKDF (reference sequence). Trimming cost V 5 bases and J 7 bases; bases outside gene matches: 7. The CDR3 loop is CATSWTGEGYTQYF. The CDR3 DNA is TGTGCCACCAGCTGGACAGGGGAAGGGTATACGCAGTATTTT.

The chain combines TRBV27 with TRBJ2-3, with 10 bases fitting TRBD1. V shed 4 bases, J shed 3 bases, and the junction held 7 bases outside the gene matches. The CDR3 runs to 16 residues. Germline assignment: CDR1 MNHEY and CDR2 SMNVEV (reference sequence). The CDR3 loop reads CASSSPGQGRTDTQYF. CDR3 bases: TGTGCCAGCAGTTCCCCGGGACAGGGGAGGACAGATACGCAGTATTTT.

Concerning this clone: This CDR3 is also generated by other DNA sequences in the sample. The V call is TRBV2, the J call TRBJ2-7; the D gene is possibly TRBD1 (5 bases). Trimming left V 2 bases short and J 0 bases short, with 8 bases between. Germline loops: CDR1 SNHLY, CDR2 FYNNEI. This CDR3 has 14 amino acids. In nucleotides, the CDR3 is TGTGCCAGCAGTGAACAGGGTAGCTCCTACGAGCAGTACTTC. Encoded protein: CASSEQGSSYEQYF.

V and J are TRBV25-1 and TRBJ2-3, with D perhaps matching TRBD2 (6 bases). The germline V gene has CDR1 MGHDK and CDR2 SYGVNS. CDR3 length: 13 residues. The V end was cut by 10 bases, the J end by 5 bases, with 16 bases between. The DNA for the CDR3 is TGTGCCATCTGGCCCCGGGGGAGAGATACGCAGTATTTT. This sequence encodes CAIWPRGRDTQYF.

This clone was seen only a few times. J is TRBJ1-1 and V is TRBV6-6, with D tentatively TRBD1 (5 bases). V was shortened by 7 bases and J by 0 bases, with 12 bases between the two germline ends. Germline assignment: CDR1 MNHNY and CDR2 SVGAGI (reference sequence). The CDR3 is made up of 14 amino acids. CDR3 amino acids: CASKGFHLNTEAFF. CDR3 DNA: TGTGCCAGCAAGGGGTTTCACTTGAACACTGAAGCTTTCTTT.

This sequence joins TRBV29-1 and TRBJ2-3; D is ambiguous. Between the trimmed V and J ends, which lost 4 bases and 3 bases, there was a span of 11 bases. Germline-derived CDR1 and CDR2 are SQVTM and ANQGSEA. The CDR3 is 13 residues long. The CDR3 sequence: CSVGQQGTDTQYF. CDR3 DNA sequence: TGCAGCGTTGGACAACAAGGTACAGATACGCAGTATTTT.

The chain uses TRBV5-8 and TRBJ2-1; no definite D call. Looked up from germline, CDR1 is SGHTS and CDR2 is YDEGEE. The CDR3 extends over 12 amino acids. Deletions cut 0 bases from V and 10 bases from J, with 8 bases between. The CDR3 protein is CASSLDSLEQFF. The CDR3 DNA sequence: TGTGCCAGCAGCTTGGACTCCCTCGAGCAGTTCTTC.

V gene TRBV25-1 combines with J gene TRBJ2-7; TRBD2 agrees at 7 bases. In germline, CDR1 is MGHDK, CDR2 SYGVNS. V was clipped by 4 bases and J by 1 base; unmatched bases: 13. This CDR3 has 17 amino acids. Written as DNA, the CDR3 is TGTGCCAGCAGTGCCAGACCTAGAACGGGAGGATCCTACGAGCAGTACTTC. Translation gives CASSARPRTGGSYEQYF.

The chain links TRBV2 to TRBJ2-4; D uncertain. The germline CDR1 and CDR2 sequences are SNHLY and FYNNEI. The V end was cut by 3 bases, the J end by 0 bases, with 12 bases between. The CDR3 has 16 amino acids. The CDR3 DNA is TGTGCCAGCAGTGATCCGACCGGGTTAGCCAAAAACATTCAGTACTTC. This sequence encodes CASSDPTGLAKNIQYF.